One and the same sample provided the 23 T cell receptor beta chains below, sequenced in a study of CD8 T cells in ankylosing spondylitis. These receptors are not linked to any known antigen. MiXCR was run by TCRdb on the 5' RACE reads, yielding one entry per CDR3 protein. The top ten hold less than 0.65% of the sample, which has hundreds of thousands of distinct CDR3 sequences, 12% seen once. Study-level points and caveats: A TCR beta motif of about 8 highly homologous variants appeared characteristic of ankylosing spondylitis blood.

Input material: blood, either unsorted or a sorted T cell fraction (not recorded which). These receptors were taken from a male donor with ankylosing spondylitis.

The table lists this clonotype with many counts. V gene TRBV5-1 combines with J gene TRBJ2-3; TRBD1 matches 9 bases. The CDR3 is 15 residues long. Germline V gives CDR1 SGHRS, CDR2 YFSETQ. The junction had 5 bases not matched to a gene; V was cut back by 2 bases and J by 4 bases. The CDR3 is CASSFTGGWPDTQYF. The CDR3 DNA sequence: TGCGCCAGCAGCTTCACAGGGGGCTGGCCAGATACGCAGTATTTT.

This clonotype came up a few times. CDR3 sequence reads: CASSQKLAGVSDTQYF. The DNA of the CDR3 is TGCGCCAGCAGCCAAAAACTAGCGGGAGTGTCAGATACGCAGTATTTT. This chain connects TRBV4-3 to TRBJ2-3; 11 nucleotides agree with TRBD2. The CDR3 covers 16 residues. Germline values: CDR1 LGHNA, CDR2 YSLEER. V shed 2 bases, J shed 4 bases, and the junction held 5 bases outside the gene matches.

This clonotype was seen more than once but under ten times. The J gene is TRBJ2-3, the V gene TRBV20-1; D might be TRBD1 (5 bases). This CDR3 has 11 residues. CDR1 and CDR2 from the germline V gene are DFQATT and SNEGSKA (reference sequence). Trimming shortened V by 3 bases and J by 10 bases, and 11 bases separated the two germline ends. CDR3 DNA: TGCAGTGCTAGTAGGGGATCTCCGCAGTATTTT. This encodes CSASRGSPQYF.

A few counts support this clonotype. This chain links TRBV6-5 with TRBJ1-1; TRBD1 is a possible D gene (5 bases). V dropped 2 bases and J dropped 7 bases, with 11 bases sitting between them. Germline CDR1 is MNHEY and CDR2 is SVGAGI. The CDR3 loop spans 13 amino acids. The CDR3 here is CASSYQSGLEAFF. DNA of the CDR3: TGTGCCAGCAGTTACCAGTCAGGGCTTGAAGCTTTCTTT.

The rearrangement uses TRBV18 and TRBJ2-7, with unresolved D. CDR3 size: 13 residues. V was cut by 4 bases and J by 0 bases, with 7 bases left in between. Germline V CDR1 and CDR2: KGHSH, LQKENI. Written as DNA, the CDR3 is TGTGCCAGCTCACAAACAAACTCCTACGAGCAGTACTTC. Its protein product is CASSQTNSYEQYF. Combining the CDR3 with reference TRBV18 and TRBJ2-7 gives the whole variable domain NAGVMQNPRHLVRRRGQEARLRCSPMKGHSHVYWYRQLPEEGLKFMVYLQKENIIDESGMPKERFSAEFPKEGPSILRIQQVVRGDSAAYFCASSQTNSYEQYFGPGTRLTVT.

This chain joins TRBV7-2 and TRBJ2-7, with D hard to call. The CDR3 is made up of 12 amino acids. CDR1 is SGHTA, CDR2 FQGNSA, per germline. The germline V and J ends were trimmed by 8 bases and 4 bases, with 12 bases remaining between them. The CDR3 sequence: CASGRRGYEQYF. CDR3 nucleotide sequence: TGTGCCAGCGGACGGCGAGGTTACGAGCAGTACTTC.

Here the CDR3 DNA reads TGTGCCAGCAGGGTGACAGGGTACGAGCAGTACTTC. Protein sequence: CASRVTGYEQYF. The chain has TRBV6-1 and TRBJ2-7; 7 bases fit TRBD1. This CDR3 comprises 12 residues. The germline V gene encodes CDR1 MNHNS and CDR2 SASEGT. Losses at the gene ends were 6 bases for V and 4 bases for J; bases not matched to a gene: 3.

This clonotype was observed a handful of times. This chain links TRBV4-2 with TRBJ1-3; D might be TRBD1 (5 bases). V was pared by 4 bases and J by 1 base, with 11 bases between. This CDR3 region has 15 residues. Germline V CDR1 and CDR2: LGHNA, YNFKEQ. The CDR3 is CASSPGPLSGNTIYF. The DNA of the CDR3 is TGTGCCAGCAGCCCGGGGCCCCTGTCTGGAAACACCATATATTTT.

The chain joins TRBV7-2 to TRBJ2-7; no clear D. CDR1 is SGHTA and CDR2 is FQGNSA in the germline V gene. Trimming pared 7 bases from V and 3 bases from J, leaving 16 bases between. CDR3 length: 14 amino acids. The CDR3 is CASTGGVSLYEQYF. In nucleotides, the CDR3 is TGTGCCAGCACCGGTGGGGTGAGCCTCTACGAGCAGTACTTC. Together with reference TRBV7-2 and TRBJ2-7, the CDR3 gives the full variable domain: GAGVSQSPSNKVTEKGKDVELRCDPISGHTALYWYRQSLGQGLEFLIYFQGNSAPDKSGLPSDRFSAERTGGSVSTLTIQRTQQEDSAVYLCASTGGVSLYEQYFGPGTRLTVT.

This clonotype occurred many times. The chain recombines TRBV5-1 with TRBJ2-2; 7 bases match TRBD1. Germline CDR1 and CDR2: SGHRS and YFSETQ. V lost 4 bases, J lost 0 bases, and 3 bases stayed unmatched. This CDR3 comprises 15 residues. The CDR3 nucleotides read TGCGCCAGCAGCCCGGGACAGCCGAACACCGGGGAGCTGTTTTTT. Its protein is CASSPGQPNTGELFF.

The chain couples TRBV20-1 to TRBJ2-7; D is tentatively TRBD1 or TRBD2 (7 bases each). Deletions cut 3 bases from V and 2 bases from J, with 20 bases between. Germline V gene lookup returns CDR1 DFQATT and CDR2 SNEGSKA (reference sequence). CDR3 length: 16 residues. As DNA, the CDR3 is TGCAGTGCTAGGGGGGGGTACGGGACAGCTGCCTACGAGCAGTACTTC. Its translation is CSARGGYGTAAYEQYF.

V and J are TRBV7-8 and TRBJ2-5; TRBD1 matches at 7 bases. The CDR3 runs to 14 residues. Per germline, CDR1 SGHVS and CDR2 FQNEAQ. Trimming at V came to 5 bases and at J to 5 bases, leaving 8 bases not matched to a gene. As DNA, the CDR3 is TGTGCCAGCAGCACTTCGACAGGGTTGGAGACCCAGTACTTC. Translating it yields CASSTSTGLETQYF.

This clonotype occurred many times. Here the CDR3 DNA reads TGTGCCAGCAGCCGTTCGGAGGCCAGCTACAATGAGCAGTTCTTC. The encoded protein is CASSRSEASYNEQFF. The V and J genes are TRBV7-9 and TRBJ2-1, with a possible D match to TRBD2 (5 bases). Germline CDR1 reads SEHNR; CDR2 reads FQNEAQ (reference sequence). This CDR3 contains 15 residues. Trimming pared 5 bases from V and 3 bases from J, leaving 14 bases between.

This clonotype was detected only once. The rearrangement links TRBV7-9 to TRBJ2-1; no clear D gene. This CDR3 is 16 amino acids long. CDR1 and CDR2 (germline): SEHNR, FQNEAQ (reference sequence). The V end was cut by 4 bases, the J end by 2 bases, with 15 bases between. CDR3 amino acids: CASSSNYASTYNEQFF. The CDR3 bases are TGTGCCAGCAGCTCGAACTACGCGTCGACCTACAATGAGCAGTTCTTC.

This chain connects TRBV27 to TRBJ1-4, with D tentatively TRBD1 (5 bases). Germline-derived CDR1 and CDR2 are MNHEY and SMNVEV (reference sequence). This CDR3 has 16 amino acids. V lost 0 bases and J 0 bases, leaving 8 bases between the germline ends. CDR3: CASSLSWTTTNEKLFF. CDR3 sequence (DNA): TGTGCCAGCAGTTTATCTTGGACAACAACTAATGAAAAACTGTTTTTT.

This clonotype was seen many times. This chain's CDR3 is CASSAGRLNTEAFF. The CDR3 DNA follows: TGTGCCAGCAGTGCGGGACGACTGAACACTGAAGCTTTCTTT. V gene TRBV6-1 combines with J gene TRBJ1-1, with a possible D match to TRBD1 (5 bases). The CDR3 loop spans 14 amino acids. Looked up from germline, CDR1 is MNHNS and CDR2 is SASEGT. V lost 4 bases, J lost 0 bases, and 9 bases lay in between.

J is TRBJ2-3 and V is TRBV28; 7 bases line up with TRBD1. Germline CDR1 MDHEN, CDR2 SYDVKM. The CDR3 runs 13 residues. Germline trimming cut 5 bases from V and 4 bases from J; bases unmatched to any gene: 3. CDR3 sequence (DNA): TGTGCCAGCAGTCCCACAGGGGCAGATACGCAGTATTTT. It specifies CASSPTGADTQYF.

This clonotype was counted ten times or more. The genes are TRBV20-1 and TRBJ1-1; D ambiguous. CDR3 length: 13 amino acids. Germline lookup yields CDR1 DFQATT and CDR2 SNEGSKA (reference sequence). Trimming cost V 6 bases and J 1 base, with 12 bases left between them. CDR3 sequence reads: CSAVDRKNTEAFF. The CDR3 region has the DNA TGCAGTGCAGTGGACCGAAAGAACACTGAAGCTTTCTTT.

This clonotype occurred a few times. V and J are TRBV11-2 and TRBJ2-7; the match to TRBD2 covers 7 bases. V dropped 5 bases and J dropped 6; count of bases not matched to a gene: 7. Germline V gene lookup returns CDR1 SGHAT and CDR2 FQNNGV. This CDR3 region has 13 residues. CDR3 bases: TGTGCCAGCAGCCCCCATCCGGGAGGCGAGCAGTACTTC. Its protein product is CASSPHPGGEQYF.

The rearrangement links TRBV6-1 to TRBJ1-1, with D perhaps TRBD1 (6 bases). V was trimmed by 7 bases and J by 6 bases, leaving 15 bases between them. The CDR3 length is 13 residues. Germline V gene lookup returns CDR1 MNHNS and CDR2 SASEGT. The CDR3 nucleotides are TGTGCCAGCACCGACAGGAGGGACTCTGAAGCTTTCTTT. Encoded protein: CASTDRRDSEAFF.

The CDR3 spells CAISVTSDPYNEQFF. CDR3 nucleotides: TGTGCCATCAGTGTGACATCCGACCCCTACAATGAGCAGTTCTTC. The rearrangement joins TRBV10-3 to TRBJ2-1, with D unresolved. Germline-derived CDR1 and CDR2 are ENHRY and SYGVKD. There are 15 residues in the CDR3. V lost 4 bases, J lost 2 bases, and 12 bases lay in between.

J is TRBJ2-7 and V is TRBV25-1; perhaps TRBD1 as D (6 bases). Trimming removed 7 bases from V and 1 base from J, with 14 bases in between. Germline CDR1 reads MGHDK; CDR2 reads SYGVNS. This CDR3 is 14 amino acids long. The DNA of the CDR3 is TGTGCCAGCACTAGGACAGAGAATTCCTACGAGCAGTACTTC. Protein: CASTRTENSYEQYF.

This clonotype was found a few times. The chain carries TRBV12-3 or TRBV12-4 and TRBJ1-4; TRBD1 aligns across 7 bases. The CDR3 totals 15 residues. Unmatched junction bases numbered 8, after V lost 6 bases and J lost 4 bases. This chain's CDR3 is CASRESGTVNEKLFF. The CDR3 bases are TGTGCCAGCAGAGAATCCGGGACAGTTAATGAAAAACTGTTTTTT.